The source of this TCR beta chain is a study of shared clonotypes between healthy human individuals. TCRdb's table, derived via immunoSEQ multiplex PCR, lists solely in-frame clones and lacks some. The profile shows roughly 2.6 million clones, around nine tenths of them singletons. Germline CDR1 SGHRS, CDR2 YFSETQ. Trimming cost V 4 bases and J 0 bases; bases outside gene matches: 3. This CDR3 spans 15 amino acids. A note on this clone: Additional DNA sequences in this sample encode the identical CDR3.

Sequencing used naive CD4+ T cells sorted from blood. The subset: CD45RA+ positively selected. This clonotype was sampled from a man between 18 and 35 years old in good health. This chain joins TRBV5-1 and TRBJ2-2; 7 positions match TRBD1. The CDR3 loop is CASSRGTANTGELFF. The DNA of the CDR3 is TGCGCCAGCAGCAGGGGGACAGCGAACACCGGGGAGCTGTTTTTT.